This TCR beta chain was identified in a study of T cells in Graves' hyperthyroidism and ophthalmopathy (dated by TCRdb to the late 2010s). Concerning the study at large: Peripheral blood samples were taken at the time of initial diagnosis, prior to any treatment. To identify distinguishing TCR V-J signatures, a discovery cohort of some 99 patients was used, comprising 40 to 45 with Graves' ophthalmopathy and under 60 with stable Graves' hyperthyroidism. Prospective prediction of ophthalmopathy was tested in an independent validation cohort of approximately 19 hyperthyroidism patients and 17 patients who later progressed to ophthalmopathy. For training and testing, the 100 or so patients in the discovery cohort were randomly divided in a 7:3 ratio. The study also compared thyroid tissue and blood T-cell repertoires from about six Graves' hyperthyroidism patients. After blood sampling, hyperthyroidism patients were treated with methimazole at a starting dose of 30 mg daily, and ophthalmopathy patients were treated with high-dose intravenous methylprednisolone. The paper reports TCR Vbeta CDR3 sequencing of approximately 140 peripheral blood samples: approximately 43 ophthalmopathy, fewer than 80 hyperthyroidism and around 17 progressor patients.

This clonotype was found many times. No antigen is known for it. No base-level quality is on record; no much larger clone is a single base apart. Overall study outcomes, separate from this receptor: A model built on a 13 V-J signature distinguished ophthalmopathy from stable hyperthyroidism, reaching about 89% sensitivity and 81% to 83% specificity in cross-validation and 80%/75% in testing. Most expanded thyroid clonotypes (frequency above 0.001) were also detected in blood, a finding suggesting that blood repertoires may reflect thyroid immune responses. Sample size was not statistically predetermined, and investigators were not blinded to group allocation. In validation, progression to ophthalmopathy was predicted by the model with 55% to 71% sensitivity and around 75% specificity, a median of around 6.5 months before onset.

Counted from cysteine to phenylalanine, this CDR3 has 14 amino acids. CDR3 DNA is the only sequence kept; it has 42 bases, read in frame from the first base. The germline V gene encodes CDR1 MNHEY and CDR2 SVGEGT. Trimming costs V 6 bases and J 4 bases, and their ends lie 15 bases apart. The TCR beta CDR3 regions were amplified from the RNA transcripts. A first-round RT-PCR of the TCR CDR3 used the HTBI primer set with the Qiagen OneStep RT-PCR kit. Libraries were constructed in a second round of multiplex PCR, after which size selection and purification were performed. Libraries were sequenced paired-end with 100 bp reads on an Illumina HiSeq2000. Per the source publication's procedure: SOAPnuke was used to process the raw data, with reads discarded if the reads contained adapters or uncalled bases, had a mean Phred below 15, or lacked an exact constant-primer or identifier match. High-quality paired reads were merged using COPE v1.2.5, and each unique nucleotide sequence was defined as a clonotype. Clonotypes were aligned to IMGT TRBV, TRBD and TRBJ reference segments using MiTCR v1.1. Only V-J combinations with frequency above 0.0001, covering about 99% of repertoires, were analysed. A TCS score was defined as the ratio of F50 (clonal expansion) to E x V (chaos), with BLOSUM62-based TCRdist applied between CDR3 peptides within each V-J. Welch's t-statistics and random forest reduced around 510 V-J features to 10 to 15, which were used in a naive Bayes classifier (R e1071). TCRdb handled the public reads itself, with Q25 trimming in fastp and clone calling in MiXCR, and kept productive beta chains. Rows are combined by CDR3 protein, so each entry shows the most common genes and DNA. It is TCRdb's table, rather than the study itself, that gives the V and J calls and clone size. This sample holds 550,000 to 600,000 distinct CDR3 sequences; approximately 15% were observed only once. The ten largest clones represent roughly 7% of the sample.

Ophthalmopathy patients had moderately to severely active disease, Clinical Activity Score of at least 3, NOSPECS grade of at least 4, and duration under 3 months. Exclusion was applied to patients with uncontrolled infections, other autoimmune diseases, pregnancy or lactation. Diagnoses relied on clinical symptoms, serum thyroxine and TRAb, thyroid ultrasound and orbital computed tomography. PBMCs were separated from roughly 10 ml of fresh peripheral blood using Ficoll-Paque density gradient centrifugation. Total RNA was extracted with Trizol reagent, and quality was checked on an Agilent 2100 Bioanalyzer.

This chain joins TRBV6-2 or TRBV6-3 to TRBJ1-2; perhaps TRBD1 is the D gene, with 6 bases matching. The sequence derives from a young woman with Graves' ophthalmopathy. The material sequenced was blood. CDR3 protein: CASSPDSMVYGYTF. The nucleotides are TGTGCCAGCAGCCCGGACAGTATGGTCTATGGCTACACCTTC.